What follows are 10 T cell receptor beta chains derived from one specimen sequenced in a study of blood T cell repertoires in COVID-19. Libraries were prepared by immunoSEQ multiplex PCR; TCRdb keeps only in-frame clonotypes and omits some of them. This sample yields about 130,000 clones, of which more than 75% are seen a single time; around 4.6% belongs to the top ten. The specimen sequenced was peripheral blood. These receptors originate from a man aged 55 to 70 with COVID-19, enrolled during active disease.

The chain carries TRBV6-2 or TRBV6-3 and TRBJ1-5; D ambiguous. The length of the CDR3 is 16 residues. CDR1 and CDR2 (germline): MNHEY, SVGEGT. The V and J ends lost 6 bases and 2 bases respectively, with 17 bases between them. CDR3 residues: CASSGAPGSGNQPQHF. The CDR3 DNA follows: TGTGCCAGCAGCGGCGCTCCGGGTTCAGGCAATCAGCCCCAGCATTTT.

This chain connects TRBV2 to TRBJ1-1; possibly TRBD1 for D (5 bases). Germline loops: CDR1 SNHLY, CDR2 FYNNEI. The ends were cut back, 6 bases at V and 5 bases at J, with 13 bases in the middle. This CDR3 is 13 amino acids long. The DNA for the CDR3 is TGTGCCAGCAGCAGGGAGGGACGAACTGAAGCTTTCTTT. Translated: CASSREGRTEAFF.

The gene calls are TRBV19 and TRBJ2-3; perhaps TRBD2 as D (5 bases). The CDR3 has 14 residues. Trimming stripped 2 bases from V and 0 bases from J, with 6 bases between. From germline, CDR1 is LNHDA and CDR2 SQIVND (reference sequence). CDR3 in amino acids: CASSIRGSTDTQYF. The CDR3 nucleotides read TGTGCCAGTAGTATACGCGGGAGCACAGATACGCAGTATTTT.

CDR3 nucleotides: TGTGCCAGCAGCGCGGACAGGGGGAATGAAAAACTGTTTTTT. Translating it yields CASSADRGNEKLFF. The chain is built from TRBV5-4 and TRBJ1-4; 10 nucleotides agree with TRBD1. The trim removed 4 bases at V and 5 bases at J, leaving 2 bases unmatched. The germline CDR1 and CDR2 sequences are SGHNT and YYREEE (reference sequence). There are 14 residues in the CDR3. The complete variable domain, with remaining parts taken from reference TRBV5-4 and TRBJ1-4, reads ETGVTQSPTHLIKTRGQQVTLRCSSQSGHNTVSWYQQALGQGPQFIFQYYREEENGRGNFPPRFSGLQFPNYSSELNVNALELDDSALYLCASSADRGNEKLFFGSGTQLSVL.

J is TRBJ2-1 and V is TRBV2; TRBD2 agrees at 11 bases. V lost 6 bases to trimming and J lost 15 bases; unmatched junction nucleotides: 7. The CDR3 has 12 amino acids. Germline CDR1 reads SNHLY; CDR2 reads FYNNEI. DNA for the CDR3: TGTGCCAGCAGGGGACTAGCGGCGGAATCGTTCTTC. Encoded protein: CASRGLAAESFF.

This sequence joins TRBV6-4 and TRBJ1-4; D is ambiguous. Trimming cost V 4 bases and J 5 bases, with 17 bases left between them. The germline V gene encodes CDR1 MRHNA and CDR2 SNTAGT. This CDR3 comprises 16 residues. The CDR3 sequence is CASSVYGRAANEKLFF. CDR3 DNA: TGTGCCAGCAGTGTGTATGGGAGGGCGGCAAATGAAAAACTGTTTTTT.

On this clone itself: Other DNA sequences of this sample code for an identical CDR3. The rearrangement joins TRBV18 to TRBJ2-7; 7 bases align to TRBD1. J lost 4 bases, V lost 3 bases, and 3 bases had no gene match. The CDR3 extends over 13 amino acids. Germline loops: CDR1 KGHSH, CDR2 LQKENI. The CDR3 protein is CASSPDRVYEQYF. The CDR3, as DNA: TGTGCCAGCTCACCCGACAGGGTATACGAGCAGTACTTC.

The chain is built from TRBV12-3 or TRBV12-4 and TRBJ1-1, with a possible D match to TRBD1 (6 bases). Trimming took off 2 bases at V and 9 bases at J, with 13 bases between the two ends. This CDR3 is built from 13 residues. The chain's CDR3 is CASSLSSGTKAFF. As DNA, the CDR3 is TGTGCCAGCAGTTTATCCTCCGGGACAAAAGCTTTCTTT.

The chain employs TRBV29-1 and TRBJ1-2; possible D gene TRBD1, 5 bases. This CDR3 comprises 11 residues. Trimming stripped 7 bases from V and 6 bases from J, with 12 bases between. The germline gives CDR1 SQVTM, CDR2 ANQGSEA. The CDR3 nucleotides are TGCAGCGACAAAACCAGGGATGGCTACACCTTC. This sequence encodes CSDKTRDGYTF.

The chain combines TRBV5-5 with TRBJ2-1; 11 nucleotides agree with TRBD2. With 3 bases clipped from V and 7 bases from J, the junction kept 3 bases outside the gene matches. The CDR3 has 14 amino acids. Germline CDR1 SGHKS, CDR2 YYEKEE (reference sequence). The CDR3 bases are TGTGCCAGCAGCTCCGGGACTAGCGGTAATGAGCAGTTCTTC. Encoded protein: CASSSGTSGNEQFF. Based on the CDR3 plus reference TRBV5-5 and TRBJ2-1, the full variable domain is DAGVTQSPTHLIKTRGQQVTLRCSPISGHKSVSWYQQVLGQGPQFIFQYYEKEERGRGNFPDRFSARQFPNYSSELNVNALLLGDSALYLCASSSGTSGNEQFFGPGTRLTVL.